The entry below describes one T cell receptor (beta chain). The length of the CDR3 is 14 residues. Trimming took 1 base from V and 6 from J, leaving 16 bases between them. Germline V CDR1 and CDR2: GTSNPN, SVGIG (reference sequence). Reverse transcription used about 0.5 to 1 ug RNA and random hexamers. MiXCR, run by TCRdb on the immunoSEQ multiplex PCR reads, gives a single entry per CDR3 protein. The data hold around 200,000 distinct CDR3 sequences, with approximately 95% observed a single time. The multiple sclerosis controls, all treatment-naive patients, had relapsing-remitting disease that was stable or active. This specimen comes from a study of CD8 T cells in Susac syndrome.

The sequencing input was CD4+ T cells from PBMCs. The rearrangement uses TRBV30 and TRBJ2-7, with a tentative D call TRBD2 (5 bases). This TCR came from a human donor with multiple sclerosis. The CDR3 DNA reads TGTGCCTGGAGTGCACTTCGGGGTCGAGGCGAGCAGTACTTC. This codes for CAWSALRGRGEQYF.